This is a list of T cell receptor beta chains from one sample in a study of blood T cell repertoires in COVID-19. The assay was immunoSEQ multiplex PCR, and TCRdb's table has in-frame clones only and misses some. Of under 100,000 clones detected, over 80% appear once; the ten largest clones hold around 3.3%. The material sequenced was peripheral blood. The receptors here all came from a man over 45 with acute or convalescent COVID-19. Each CDR3 is given with its conserved first and last residue. The D gene is left open where the match is weak. Size is omitted from some rows. Given values are once, few, many or a class for expanded clones.

>TRBD1|TRBV6-1|NA|TRBJ2-7
CASSDRTGGTYEQYF
TGTGCCAGCAGTGACCGGACAGGGGGCACCTACGAGCAGTACTTC
>TRBD1|TRBV6-1|NA|TRBJ1-1
CASSEVLGQGRVTEAFF
TGTGCCAGCAGTGAAGTGTTGGGACAGGGACGGGTCACTGAAGCTTTCTTT
>NA|TRBV10-3|NA|TRBJ2-1
CAINSEYNEQFF
TGTGCCATAAATAGCGAGTACAATGAGCAGTTCTTC
>NA|TRBV10-3|NA|TRBJ1-4
CAISARANEKLFF
TGTGCCATCAGTGCCCGTGCTAATGAAAAACTGTTTTTT
>NA|TRBV5-1|NA|TRBJ1-1
CASSPAAGNEAFF
TGCGCCAGCAGCCCCGCTGCCGGGAATGAAGCTTTCTTT
>NA|TRBV5-1|NA|TRBJ1-3
CASSEGAGGNTIYF
TGCGCCAGCAGCGAGGGTGCAGGAGGAAACACCATATATTTT
>NA|TRBV5-8|NA|TRBJ2-7
CASSFQGGSYEQYF
TGTGCCAGCAGCTTTCAAGGCGGCTCCTACGAGCAGTACTTC
>NA|TRBV11-2|NA|TRBJ2-4
CASSLVGSQNIQYF
TGTGCCAGCAGCTTAGTGGGCAGCCAAAACATTCAGTACTTC
>NA|TRBV18|NA|TRBJ1-1
CASSPPSKRVGNTEAFF
TGTGCCAGCTCACCACCGAGCAAGAGGGTCGGGAACACTGAAGCTTTCTTT
>TRBD1|TRBV28|few|TRBJ1-6
CASGLATGVGNSPLHF
TGTGCCAGCGGACTGGCGACAGGGGTCGGGAATTCACCCCTCCACTTT
>NA|TRBV3-1/TRBV3-2|NA|TRBJ1-6
CASSPDSVNSPLHF
TGTGCCAGCAGCCCAGACAGTGTTAATTCACCCCTCCACTTT
>TRBD2|TRBV5-6|NA|TRBJ2-5
CASTQGRGVAGVETQYF
TGTGCCAGCACTCAGGGGCGTGGGGTAGCGGGAGTTGAGACCCAGTACTTC
>TRBD1|TRBV5-1|few|TRBJ2-7
CATRPGTGVEQYF
TGCGCCACCAGACCCGGGACAGGGGTCGAGCAGTACTTC
>TRBD2|TRBV3-1/TRBV3-2|NA|TRBJ2-6
CASSQEGGGHRGANVLTF
TGTGCCAGCAGCCAAGAAGGCGGGGGGCATCGCGGGGCCAACGTCCTGACTTTC
>NA|TRBV10-3|NA|TRBJ2-2
CAIRKSPGRGVTGELFF
TGTGCCATCAGGAAATCTCCGGGGAGGGGGGTCACCGGGGAGCTGTTTTTT
>TRBD2|TRBV6-2/TRBV6-3|many|TRBJ2-1
CASSSAPRAGGPGGYNEQFF
TGTGCCAGCAGTTCGGCCCCACGCGCGGGAGGGCCTGGAGGATACAATGAGCAGTTCTTC
>TRBD1|TRBV19|NA|TRBJ2-3
CASKQGGPTDTQYF
TGTGCCAGTAAACAGGGGGGTCCTACAGATACGCAGTATTTT
>TRBD1|TRBV6-5|NA|TRBJ2-7
CASTGQGSYEQYF
TGTGCCAGCACTGGACAGGGGTCCTACGAGCAGTACTTC
>NA|TRBV5-4|NA|TRBJ2-5
CASSLGQGGRETQYF
TGTGCCAGCAGCTTAGGACAGGGAGGGAGGGAGACCCAGTACTTC
>NA|TRBV6-5|NA|TRBJ2-7
CASSWGGRDEQYF
TGTGCCAGCAGTTGGGGGGGGCGGGACGAGCAGTACTTC
>TRBD1|TRBV6-1|NA|TRBJ1-2
CASSGGTGGDSFYGYTF
TGTGCCAGCAGTGGTGGGACAGGGGGAGACTCCTTCTATGGCTACACCTTC
>NA|TRBV4-2|NA|TRBJ2-2
CASRQQGNTGELFF
TGTGCCAGCAGACAACAGGGCAACACCGGGGAGCTGTTTTTT
>NA|TRBV19|NA|TRBJ1-1
CASGTNRLNTEAFF
TGTGCCAGTGGCACGAACAGGTTGAACACTGAAGCTTTCTTT
>NA|TRBV7-8|few|TRBJ2-2
CASSLGALSTGELFF
TGTGCCAGCAGCTTAGGAGCTTTGAGTACCGGGGAGCTGTTTTTT
>TRBD2|TRBV29-1|NA|TRBJ2-3
CSVEPWGGADTQYF
TGCAGCGTTGAACCTTGGGGGGGAGCAGATACGCAGTATTTT
>TRBD1|TRBV5-1|NA|TRBJ2-7
CASSIRQGGEQYF
TGCGCCAGCAGCATCCGACAGGGGGGGGAGCAGTACTTC
>NA|TRBV28|once|TRBJ2-7
CASSSTGPYEQYF
TGTGCCAGCAGTTCGACAGGTCCCTACGAGCAGTACTTC
>TRBD1|TRBV2|NA|TRBJ1-3
CASLGQVGGNTIYF
TGTGCCAGTCTGGGACAGGTCGGAGGAAACACCATATATTTT
>NA|TRBV24-1|NA|TRBJ2-2
CATSGIPNTGELFF
TGTGCCACCAGTGGTATCCCTAACACCGGGGAGCTGTTTTTT
>TRBD1|TRBV5-1|NA|TRBJ1-1
CASSPDRGSEAFF
TGCGCCAGCAGCCCGGACAGGGGCTCTGAAGCTTTCTTT
>TRBD1|TRBV6-5|NA|TRBJ2-7
CASRGDSWYEQYF
TGTGCCAGCAGGGGGGACAGCTGGTACGAGCAGTACTTC
>TRBD2|TRBV7-3|NA|TRBJ2-1
CASSSVAGTYNEQFF
TGTGCCAGCAGCTCGGTAGCGGGAACCTACAATGAGCAGTTCTTC
>NA|TRBV4-1|NA|TRBJ2-2
CASSRPQANTGELFF
TGCGCCAGCAGCCGCCCACAGGCGAACACCGGGGAGCTGTTTTTT
>TRBD1|TRBV9|NA|TRBJ1-5
CASSIQGVGSPQHF
TGTGCCAGCAGCATACAGGGGGTAGGTAGTCCCCAGCATTTT
>NA|TRBV11-3|NA|TRBJ2-7
CASSSGGESEQYF
TGTGCCAGCAGCTCAGGCGGGGAGTCCGAGCAGTACTTC
>NA|TRBV14|NA|TRBJ2-7
CASSRYGLGYEQYF
TGTGCCAGCAGCCGGTATGGACTCGGCTACGAGCAGTACTTC
>TRBD1|TRBV5-1|NA|TRBJ2-5
CASSTRTGQETQYF
TGCGCCAGCAGCACCAGGACAGGGCAAGAGACCCAGTACTTC
>TRBD2|TRBV4-3|NA|TRBJ2-3
CASSQEPAGGPDTQYF
TGCGCCAGCAGCCAAGAACCAGCGGGGGGGCCTGATACGCAGTATTTT
>NA|TRBV7-9|once|TRBJ1-5
CASSLGETSSNQPQHF
TGTGCCAGCAGCTTAGGCGAGACAAGTAGCAATCAGCCCCAGCATTTT
>TRBD2|TRBV5-8|NA|TRBJ2-1
CASSGGLAGINEQFF
TGTGCCAGCAGCGGTGGACTAGCGGGGATCAATGAGCAGTTCTTC
>TRBD1|TRBV6-4|NA|TRBJ2-3
CASSVGTGATDTQYF
TGTGCCAGCAGTGTCGGGACAGGGGCCACAGATACGCAGTATTTT
>TRBD2|TRBV7-3|NA|TRBJ2-1
CASSLSRLAGGVNEQFF
TGTGCCAGCAGCTTAAGTCGGCTAGCGGGAGGGGTTAATGAGCAGTTCTTC